These T cell receptor beta chains were read from a single sample in a study of identifying expanded T cells in peripheral blood. Profiled with immunoSEQ multiplex PCR; TCRdb holds only in-frame clones, not every one. This table holds about 74,000 clones, 84% found once. Sequenced input: blood. The receptors here all came from a person between 18 and 75 years old in good health. CDR3s leave out the opening cysteine and the closing phenylalanine or tryptophan.

V gene	J gene	CDR3 protein
TRBV5-6	TRBJ2-7	ASSSGTALFEQY
TRBV28	TRBJ2-1	ASSQAVKEQF
TRBV10-3	TRBJ2-1	AISGGRRDNEQF
TRBV7-2	TRBJ2-7	ASSLEGASSAYEQY
TRBV6-5	TRBJ1-1	ASSYSTPSEAF
TRBV28	TRBJ1-1	ASSLRTFLNTEAF
TRBV7-9	TRBJ2-5	ASSLSAPQGETQY
TRBV19	TRBJ1-5	ASRIEAYSNQPQH
TRBV27	TRBJ1-2	ASSLLAQGGYT
TRBV19	TRBJ1-1	ASSMGGGSTEAF
TRBV7-6	TRBJ2-2	ASSLARDRGLETGELF
TRBV7-9	TRBJ2-3	ASSSEYRTIADTQY
TRBV7-8	TRBJ2-1	ASSLTLGGAHEQF
TRBV6-1	TRBJ1-2	ASSEEGLGYGYT
TRBV19	TRBJ2-3	ASSILDRGLLEEDTQY
TRBV11-1	TRBJ2-5	ASSLARGPVETQY